Sequencing of this T cell receptor (beta chain) was carried out in a study of identical twins. Study results and limitations: The degree of excess twin sharing was weaker in beta out-of-frame sequences. Alpha sequences out of frame and shared by twins had excess low generation probability.

A universal primer site was created by template switching, with the cDNA bearing unique molecular identifiers. A single record per CDR3 protein comes from TCRdb applying MiXCR to the 5' RACE reads. Of 1.5 million to 2 million distinct CDR3 sequences listed, about 30% are singletons. The CDR3 runs 11 residues. Germline lookup yields CDR1 SQVTM and CDR2 ANQGSEA. About this clonotype: Its target is not known.

The sequenced sample was cord blood. The TCR sequence derives from a newborn girl in good health. The genes are TRBV29-1 and TRBJ2-7; D assignment may be TRBD1 or TRBD2 (5 bases each). The CDR3 region has the DNA TGCGGGACGGGGAACTACAATGAGCAGTACTTC. It yields the protein CGTGNYNEQYF.